The rows below give T cell receptor beta chains drawn from one sample of a study of human T cells and chemical hapten exposure. TCRdb itself ran the RACE reads through MiXCR, one entry per CDR3 protein. Here the sample spans 200,000 to 300,000 distinct CDR3 sequences, about 9% being singletons. Sequencing used whole blood, obtained in connection with sensitization to the hapten diphenylcyclopropenone (DPC). The origin of the receptors is a woman between 40 and 50 years old with alopecia areata. Some clones in this sample may be carry-over from other donors' samples. CDR3s include the opening cysteine and the closing phenylalanine or tryptophan. A D gene is named only where the DNA matches it firmly. For some rows the clone size is stated as once, few or many, or as a class when expanded; others skip it.

abundance: -
d_gene: TRBD2
v_gene: TRBV29-1
j_gene: TRBJ2-1
CDR3aa: CSAGTRSVAQFF
CDR3nt: TGCAGTGCCGGGACTAGGTCCGTTGCGCAGTTCTTC

abundance: few
d_gene: -
v_gene: TRBV10-3
j_gene: TRBJ1-3
CDR3aa: CAISAQQGNTIYF
CDR3nt: TGTGCCATCAGTGCGCAACAAGGGAACACCATATATTTT

abundance: many
d_gene: -
v_gene: TRBV12-3/TRBV12-4
j_gene: TRBJ1-3
CDR3aa: CASSRTSSGNTIYF
CDR3nt: TGTGCCAGCAGTCGAACGAGTTCTGGAAACACCATATATTTT

abundance: few
d_gene: -
v_gene: TRBV7-2
j_gene: TRBJ2-1
CDR3aa: CASSLLGLNNEQFF
CDR3nt: TGTGCCAGCAGCTTACTAGGACTCAACAATGAGCAGTTCTTC

abundance: -
d_gene: -
v_gene: TRBV3-2
j_gene: TRBJ1-1
CDR3aa: CASSQEWSRRGAFF
CDR3nt: TGTGCCAGCAGCCAAGAATGGAGCCGACGCGGGGCTTTCTTT

abundance: -
d_gene: -
v_gene: TRBV30
j_gene: TRBJ1-4
CDR3aa: CAWSAGNPIREKLFF
CDR3nt: TGTGCCTGGAGTGCGGGGAACCCAATCCGTGAAAAACTGTTTTTT

abundance: few
d_gene: -
v_gene: TRBV18
j_gene: TRBJ2-1
CDR3aa: CASSPGIDEQFF
CDR3nt: TGTGCCAGCTCACCGGGAATCGATGAGCAGTTCTTC

abundance: few
d_gene: -
v_gene: TRBV4-1
j_gene: TRBJ2-7
CDR3aa: CASSQGVAYEQYF
CDR3nt: TGCGCCAGCAGCCAGGGCGTTGCCTACGAGCAGTACTTC

abundance: -
d_gene: -
v_gene: TRBV4-3
j_gene: TRBJ1-4
CDR3aa: CASSQDPGQRLGLFF
CDR3nt: TGCGCCAGCAGCCAAGATCCGGGACAAAGGTTAGGGCTGTTTTTT

abundance: -
d_gene: -
v_gene: TRBV6-5
j_gene: TRBJ1-2
CDR3aa: CASSSQSGTFF
CDR3nt: TGTGCCAGCAGTTCCCAATCCGGGACATTCTTC

abundance: few
d_gene: -
v_gene: TRBV10-3
j_gene: TRBJ2-7
CDR3aa: CAISGDRDSYEQYF
CDR3nt: TGTGCCATCAGTGGGGACCGCGACTCCTACGAGCAGTACTTC

abundance: -
d_gene: -
v_gene: TRBV29-1
j_gene: TRBJ2-7
CDR3aa: CSVALAQAVGEQYF
CDR3nt: TGCAGCGTTGCTTTGGCACAGGCTGTCGGCGAGCAGTACTTC

abundance: -
d_gene: TRBD2
v_gene: TRBV7-3
j_gene: TRBJ2-5
CDR3aa: CASSLGSGSRGETQYF
CDR3nt: TGTGCCAGCAGCTTAGGGAGCGGGAGTAGGGGAGAGACCCAGTACTTC

abundance: -
d_gene: TRBD2
v_gene: TRBV7-9
j_gene: TRBJ2-7
CDR3aa: CASSLTSETSYEQYF
CDR3nt: TGTGCCAGCAGTCTGACTAGCGAGACCTCCTACGAGCAGTACTTC

abundance: few
d_gene: TRBD1
v_gene: TRBV10-3
j_gene: TRBJ1-6
CDR3aa: CAIRAGGDSPLHF
CDR3nt: TGTGCCATCAGGGCAGGGGGCGATTCACCCCTCCACTTT

abundance: few
d_gene: TRBD1
v_gene: TRBV5-7
j_gene: TRBJ2-1
CDR3aa: CASSLGGQGGNEQFF
CDR3nt: TGTGCCAGCAGCTTAGGCGGACAGGGAGGAAATGAGCAGTTCTTC

abundance: many
d_gene: -
v_gene: TRBV6-2/TRBV6-3
j_gene: TRBJ2-1
CDR3aa: CASKNGGGSYNEQFF
CDR3nt: TGTGCCAGCAAGAACGGAGGGGGCTCCTACAATGAGCAGTTCTTC

abundance: few
d_gene: -
v_gene: TRBV7-2
j_gene: TRBJ2-7
CDR3aa: CASSSRARADEQYF
CDR3nt: TGTGCCAGCAGCTCCCGAGCGAGGGCGGACGAGCAGTACTTC

abundance: few
d_gene: TRBD1
v_gene: TRBV6-2/TRBV6-3
j_gene: TRBJ2-1
CDR3aa: CASSLNIPGTGVPPLF
CDR3nt: TGTGCCAGCAGTTTAAACATCCCCGGGACAGGGGTGCCCCCGCTCTTC

abundance: -
d_gene: TRBD1
v_gene: TRBV5-1
j_gene: TRBJ2-3
CDR3aa: CASSFRGLVTDTQYF
CDR3nt: TGCGCCAGCAGCTTCAGGGGGTTGGTCACAGATACGCAGTATTTT

abundance: few
d_gene: TRBD2
v_gene: TRBV27
j_gene: TRBJ2-2
CDR3aa: CATLDSGRGGGELFF
CDR3nt: TGTGCCACCCTCGATAGCGGGAGAGGAGGCGGGGAGCTGTTTTTT

abundance: -
d_gene: -
v_gene: TRBV6-5
j_gene: TRBJ1-1
CDR3aa: CASSPHPTEAFF
CDR3nt: TGTGCCAGCAGCCCTCACCCCACTGAAGCTTTCTTT

abundance: -
d_gene: -
v_gene: TRBV4-3
j_gene: TRBJ2-1
CDR3aa: CASSQEQDPSYNEQFF
CDR3nt: TGCGCCAGCAGCCAAGAACAGGACCCCTCCTACAATGAGCAGTTCTTC

abundance: -
d_gene: -
v_gene: TRBV29-1
j_gene: TRBJ1-5
CDR3aa: CSVGQRNQPQHF
CDR3nt: TGCAGCGTTGGCCAGAGGAATCAGCCCCAGCATTTT

abundance: few
d_gene: TRBD1
v_gene: TRBV7-9
j_gene: TRBJ2-4
CDR3aa: CASSLVQGLAKNIQYF
CDR3nt: TGTGCCAGCAGCTTAGTACAGGGGTTAGCCAAAAACATTCAGTACTTC

abundance: few
d_gene: TRBD1
v_gene: TRBV5-1
j_gene: TRBJ1-1
CDR3aa: CASSGGGATEAFF
CDR3nt: TGCGCCAGCAGCGGAGGGGGCGCGACTGAAGCTTTCTTT

abundance: -
d_gene: TRBD1
v_gene: TRBV2
j_gene: TRBJ2-5
CDR3aa: CASSIRTGGGETQYF
CDR3nt: TGTGCCAGCAGTATTAGGACAGGGGGCGGAGAGACCCAGTACTTC

abundance: -
d_gene: -
v_gene: TRBV27
j_gene: TRBJ2-7
CDR3aa: CASSRYPPNPGIAYEQYF
CDR3nt: TGTGCCAGCAGTCGATACCCCCCTAATCCCGGGATTGCGTACGAGCAGTACTTC

abundance: -
d_gene: TRBD1
v_gene: TRBV6-2/TRBV6-3
j_gene: TRBJ1-6
CDR3aa: CASTHRGWNSPLHF
CDR3nt: TGTGCCAGCACCCACAGGGGGTGGAATTCACCCCTCCACTTT

abundance: many
d_gene: -
v_gene: TRBV21-1
j_gene: TRBJ2-1
CDR3aa: CASSRGARTYEQFF
CDR3nt: TGTGCCAGCAGTAGGGGGGCGCGGACGTATGAGCAGTTCTTC

abundance: -
d_gene: -
v_gene: TRBV6-5
j_gene: TRBJ1-1
CDR3aa: CASAVLRNTEAFF
CDR3nt: TGTGCCAGCGCAGTGCTCAGGAACACTGAAGCTTTCTTT

abundance: few
d_gene: -
v_gene: TRBV5-1
j_gene: TRBJ2-3
CDR3aa: CASSLERASTDTQYF
CDR3nt: TGCGCCAGCAGCTTGGAGCGGGCTAGTACAGATACGCAGTATTTT

abundance: many
d_gene: TRBD2
v_gene: TRBV5-1
j_gene: TRBJ2-5
CDR3aa: CASRREALQETQYF
CDR3nt: TGCGCCAGCAGGCGGGAGGCGCTCCAAGAGACCCAGTACTTC

abundance: many
d_gene: -
v_gene: TRBV28
j_gene: TRBJ2-2
CDR3aa: CASRWNTGELFF
CDR3nt: TGTGCCAGCAGATGGAACACCGGGGAGCTGTTTTTT

abundance: -
d_gene: TRBD1
v_gene: TRBV11-2
j_gene: TRBJ2-1
CDR3aa: CASSWSTGGPEQFF
CDR3nt: TGTGCCAGCAGCTGGTCGACAGGGGGCCCTGAGCAGTTCTTC

abundance: many
d_gene: TRBD1
v_gene: TRBV28
j_gene: TRBJ2-7
CDR3aa: CASRKGQGPYEQYF
CDR3nt: TGTGCCAGCAGAAAGGGACAGGGGCCCTACGAGCAGTACTTC

abundance: -
d_gene: -
v_gene: TRBV7-8
j_gene: TRBJ2-7
CDR3aa: CASSSVDSQTSYEQYF
CDR3nt: TGTGCCAGCAGCTCCGTTGACAGCCAGACCTCCTACGAGCAGTACTTC

abundance: -
d_gene: TRBD1
v_gene: TRBV10-3
j_gene: TRBJ1-5
CDR3aa: CAISERQGAGQPQHF
CDR3nt: TGTGCCATCAGTGAGCGGCAGGGGGCCGGTCAGCCCCAGCATTTT

abundance: few
d_gene: -
v_gene: TRBV15
j_gene: TRBJ1-6
CDR3aa: CATSTTGNSPLHF
CDR3nt: TGTGCCACCAGCACTACAGGCAATTCACCCCTCCACTTT

abundance: few
d_gene: TRBD1
v_gene: TRBV27
j_gene: TRBJ1-2
CDR3aa: CASSTDRTNYGYTF
CDR3nt: TGTGCCAGCAGTACGGACAGGACTAACTATGGCTACACCTTC

abundance: -
d_gene: -
v_gene: TRBV28
j_gene: TRBJ2-6
CDR3aa: CASNVGAAGANVLTF
CDR3nt: TGTGCCAGCAATGTTGGGGCGGCTGGGGCCAACGTCCTGACTTTC

abundance: few
d_gene: TRBD2
v_gene: TRBV4-3
j_gene: TRBJ2-1
CDR3aa: CASSQEWGLEGGRQFF
CDR3nt: TGCGCCAGCAGCCAAGAGTGGGGACTAGAGGGGGGTCGGCAGTTCTTC

abundance: few
d_gene: -
v_gene: TRBV29-1
j_gene: TRBJ1-1
CDR3aa: CSVGLGAGVGTEAFF
CDR3nt: TGCAGCGTTGGATTGGGGGCCGGGGTAGGGACTGAAGCTTTCTTT

abundance: few
d_gene: -
v_gene: TRBV20-1
j_gene: TRBJ2-5
CDR3aa: CSASPQGRAGETQYF
CDR3nt: TGCAGTGCTAGCCCCCAGGGTCGCGCGGGGGAGACCCAGTACTTC

abundance: -
d_gene: TRBD1
v_gene: TRBV20-1
j_gene: TRBJ2-7
CDR3aa: CSARVGQGYSKQYF
CDR3nt: TGCAGTGCTAGAGTAGGACAGGGCTACTCCAAGCAGTACTTC

abundance: few
d_gene: TRBD2
v_gene: TRBV7-9
j_gene: TRBJ2-3
CDR3aa: CASSHSGRWTDTQYF
CDR3nt: TGTGCCAGCAGCCATAGCGGGAGGTGGACAGATACGCAGTATTTT

abundance: few
d_gene: TRBD2
v_gene: TRBV7-6
j_gene: TRBJ2-1
CDR3aa: CASSLDAGLAADNEQFF
CDR3nt: TGTGCCAGCAGCTTAGATGCGGGTCTAGCGGCGGACAATGAGCAGTTCTTC

abundance: many
d_gene: TRBD2
v_gene: TRBV7-9
j_gene: TRBJ2-1
CDR3aa: CASSRTSGNYNEQFF
CDR3nt: TGTGCCAGCAGCCGGACTAGCGGAAACTACAATGAGCAGTTCTTC